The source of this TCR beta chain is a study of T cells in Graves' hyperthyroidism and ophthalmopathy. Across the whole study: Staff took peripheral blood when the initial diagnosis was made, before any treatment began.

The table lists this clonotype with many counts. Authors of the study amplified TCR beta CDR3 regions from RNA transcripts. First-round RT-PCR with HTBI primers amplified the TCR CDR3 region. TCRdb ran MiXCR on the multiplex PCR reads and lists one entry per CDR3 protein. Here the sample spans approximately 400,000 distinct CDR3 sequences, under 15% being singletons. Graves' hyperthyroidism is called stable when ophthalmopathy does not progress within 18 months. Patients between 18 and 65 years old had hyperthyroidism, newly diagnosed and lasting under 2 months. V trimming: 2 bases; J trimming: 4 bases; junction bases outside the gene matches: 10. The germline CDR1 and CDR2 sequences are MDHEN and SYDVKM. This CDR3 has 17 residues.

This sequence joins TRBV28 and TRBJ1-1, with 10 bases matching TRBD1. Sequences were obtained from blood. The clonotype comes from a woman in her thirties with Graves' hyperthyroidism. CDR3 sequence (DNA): TGTGCCAGCAGTTTAAGGAAAAGCCGGGACAGGGGCACTGAAGCTTTCTTT. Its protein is CASSLRKSRDRGTEAFF.